This is a list of T cell receptor beta chains from one sample in a study of blood T cells in healthy people across ages. One entry per CDR3 protein, called by TCRdb with MiXCR from the 5' RACE reads. The sample holds over 600,000 distinct CDR3 sequences, over 40% seen once. Material: blood. These receptors were obtained from a man older than 75 in good health. Each CDR3 is given with its conserved first and last residue. A D gene is named only where the DNA matches it firmly. A row's size may be missing; if present it is once, few, many or a size class.

abundance: .
v_gene: TRBV28
j_gene: TRBJ1-6
d_gene: .
CDR3aa: CASSLGGQSRPWSSYNSPLHF
CDR3nt: TGTGCCAGCAGTTTAGGTGGACAGTCTCGGCCGTGGAGCTCCTATAATTCACCCCTCCACTTT

abundance: .
v_gene: TRBV27
j_gene: TRBJ2-3
d_gene: .
CDR3aa: CAGRVPGHRDTQYF
CDR3nt: TGTGCCGGCAGAGTTCCAGGGCATAGGGATACGCAGTATTTT

abundance: .
v_gene: TRBV6-5
j_gene: TRBJ2-1
d_gene: TRBD1
CDR3aa: CASRYRKGGFYNEQFF
CDR3nt: TGTGCCAGCAGATACCGGAAAGGGGGCTTCTACAATGAGCAGTTCTTC

abundance: .
v_gene: TRBV4-3
j_gene: TRBJ2-1
d_gene: .
CDR3aa: CASSQGNGGNEQFF
CDR3nt: TGCGCCAGCAGCCAAGGGAACGGGGGCAATGAGCAGTTCTTC

abundance: once
v_gene: TRBV5-4
j_gene: TRBJ2-1
d_gene: .
CDR3aa: CASSLEGSLSYNEQFF
CDR3nt: TGTGCCAGCTCCCTGGAGGGCTCTTTATCCTACAATGAGCAGTTCTTC

abundance: .
v_gene: TRBV6-2/TRBV6-3
j_gene: TRBJ2-6
d_gene: .
CDR3aa: CASSRRYSGANVLTF
CDR3nt: TGTGCCAGCAGTCGCCGATACTCTGGGGCCAACGTCCTGACTTTC

abundance: .
v_gene: TRBV2
j_gene: TRBJ1-2
d_gene: .
CDR3aa: CASSEFPINYGYIF
CDR3nt: TGTGCCAGCAGTGAATTTCCGATTAACTATGGCTACATCTTC

abundance: few
v_gene: TRBV6-2/TRBV6-3
j_gene: TRBJ2-1
d_gene: TRBD2
CDR3aa: CASETSGINEQFF
CDR3nt: TGTGCCAGCGAGACTAGCGGGATCAATGAGCAGTTCTTC

abundance: .
v_gene: TRBV7-9
j_gene: TRBJ2-5
d_gene: .
CDR3aa: CASSLAKGTFRDNGEQYF
CDR3nt: TGTGCCAGCAGCTTAGCCAAAGGGACATTTCGGGACAATGGTGAGCAGTACTTC

abundance: few
v_gene: TRBV11-2
j_gene: TRBJ2-5
d_gene: .
CDR3aa: CASSPLEVAQTQYF
CDR3nt: TGTGCCAGCAGCCCGCTCGAGGTGGCACAGACCCAGTACTTC

abundance: .
v_gene: TRBV6-2/TRBV6-3
j_gene: TRBJ2-5
d_gene: TRBD2
CDR3aa: CASSNGLAGEETQYF
CDR3nt: TGTGCCAGCAGTAACGGACTAGCGGGAGAAGAGACCCAGTACTTC

abundance: .
v_gene: TRBV20-1
j_gene: TRBJ1-2
d_gene: TRBD1
CDR3aa: CSARVPGQPNYGCTF
CDR3nt: TGCAGTGCTAGGGTTCCGGGACAGCCTAACTATGGCTGCACCTTC

abundance: few
v_gene: TRBV9
j_gene: TRBJ1-6
d_gene: .
CDR3aa: CASSVRGSDSPLHF
CDR3nt: TGTGCCAGCAGCGTAAGGGGATCCGATTCACCCCTCCACTTT

abundance: .
v_gene: TRBV6-5
j_gene: TRBJ2-7
d_gene: .
CDR3aa: CASRGTADYEQYF
CDR3nt: TGTGCCAGCAGGGGGACGGCGGACTACGAGCAGTACTTC

abundance: .
v_gene: TRBV10-3
j_gene: TRBJ2-5
d_gene: .
CDR3aa: CAISEFPEGETQYF
CDR3nt: TGTGCCATCAGTGAGTTCCCAGAGGGAGAGACCCAGTACTTC

abundance: .
v_gene: TRBV21-1
j_gene: TRBJ2-7
d_gene: .
CDR3aa: CASSKRGDLQVPRYEQYF
CDR3nt: TGTGCCAGCAGCAAGAGAGGTGATTTACAGGTACCACGCTACGAGCAGTACTTC

abundance: .
v_gene: TRBV9
j_gene: TRBJ2-3
d_gene: .
CDR3aa: CASSVGPEARTDTQYF
CDR3nt: TGTGCCAGCAGCGTAGGGCCTGAAGCCCGCACAGATACGCAGTATTTT

abundance: .
v_gene: TRBV5-5
j_gene: TRBJ1-2
d_gene: TRBD1
CDR3aa: CASSSRTGGGNYGYTF
CDR3nt: TGTGCCAGCAGCTCCCGGACAGGCGGGGGGAACTATGGCTACACCTTC

abundance: few
v_gene: TRBV12-3/TRBV12-4
j_gene: TRBJ2-3
d_gene: .
CDR3aa: CARNSQRNLASEEYF
CDR3nt: TGTGCCAGAAATTCACAGAGAAACTTAGCTTCGGAAGAGTATTTT

abundance: .
v_gene: TRBV19
j_gene: TRBJ1-1
d_gene: TRBD1
CDR3aa: CASSRDSPQTEAFF
CDR3nt: TGTGCCAGTAGTAGGGACAGTCCTCAAACTGAAGCTTTCTTT

abundance: .
v_gene: TRBV7-8
j_gene: TRBJ2-3
d_gene: .
CDR3aa: CASSWQDLSTDTQYF
CDR3nt: TGTGCCAGCAGCTGGCAGGACTTAAGCACAGATACGCAGTATTTT

abundance: .
v_gene: TRBV18
j_gene: TRBJ2-3
d_gene: TRBD1
CDR3aa: CASQGTGGTDTQYF
CDR3nt: TGTGCCAGCCAGGGCACAGGGGGCACAGATACGCAGTATTTT

abundance: .
v_gene: TRBV11-2
j_gene: TRBJ2-7
d_gene: TRBD2
CDR3aa: CASSLVRSSGSIYEQYF
CDR3nt: TGTGCCAGCAGCTTAGTGAGAAGTAGCGGGAGTATATACGAGCAGTACTTC

abundance: once
v_gene: TRBV4-3
j_gene: TRBJ2-3
d_gene: .
CDR3aa: CASSQEAVLGRDGTSTDTQYF
CDR3nt: TGCGCCAGCAGCCAAGAAGCTGTTCTAGGTCGGGACGGGACTAGCACAGATACGCAGTATTTT

abundance: .
v_gene: TRBV5-1
j_gene: TRBJ2-5
d_gene: .
CDR3aa: CASSLAYGGGQETQYF
CDR3nt: TGCGCCAGCAGCTTGGCCTACGGAGGGGGACAAGAGACCCAGTACTTC

abundance: many
v_gene: TRBV28
j_gene: TRBJ2-7
d_gene: .
CDR3aa: CASSIVGEDGYEQYF
CDR3nt: TGTGCCAGCAGCATAGTAGGGGAGGACGGCTACGAGCAGTACTTC